These T cell receptor beta chains were read from a single sample in a study of blood T cell repertoires in COVID-19. This table comes from immunoSEQ multiplex PCR, and its TCRdb copy is limited to in-frame clones, with some not included. The table lists about 380,000 clones, 75% to 90% of them singletons, with 3% to 4% in the top ten. Sequencing was done on a sample of peripheral blood. The receptors were gathered from a woman younger than 35 with acute or convalescent COVID-19. Both conserved end residues are part of each CDR3. The D gene is left open where the match is weak. Size tells how often a clone was seen (once, few, many) or the class of an expanded clone, and some rows leave it out.

v_gene	len	abundance	d_gene	j_gene	CDR3nt	CDR3aa
TRBV5-4	15	once	NA	TRBJ2-3	TGTGCCAGCAGCTCTGTGCAGGCGTATGGGGATACGCAGTATTTT	CASSSVQAYGDTQYF
TRBV27	15	NA	TRBD1	TRBJ2-7	TGTGCCAGCAGTTCCTATCCGGGACAGGGCTACGAGCAGTACTTC	CASSSYPGQGYEQYF
TRBV6-5	14	NA	TRBD1	TRBJ1-5	TGTGCCACTGCGACAGGGGTCAACAATCAGCCCCAGCATTTT	CATATGVNNQPQHF
TRBV28	12	NA	NA	TRBJ1-2	TGTGCCAGCAGCCTAGTTGACTATGGCTACACCTTC	CASSLVDYGYTF
TRBV6-5	14	NA	NA	TRBJ1-6	TGTGCCAGCAATACGGACAGTGCGCGTTCACCCCTCCACTTT	CASNTDSARSPLHF
TRBV10-1	13	NA	NA	TRBJ2-1	TGCGCCAGCAGTGCAAGGGGTTACAATGAGCAGTTCTTC	CASSARGYNEQFF
TRBV10-3	14	NA	NA	TRBJ2-3	TGTGCCATCAGTGGCAAAACAGCTTCAGATACGCAGTATTTT	CAISGKTASDTQYF
TRBV21-1	16	NA	NA	TRBJ2-3	TGTGCCAGCGTTACCTTGGACGGTACGGAGGCAGATACGCAGTATTTT	CASVTLDGTEADTQYF
TRBV6-2/TRBV6-3	13	few	NA	TRBJ1-5	TGTGCCAGCAGCCCCCGGCGGGATCAGCCCCAGCATTTT	CASSPRRDQPQHF
TRBV11-2	16	NA	TRBD2	TRBJ2-3	TGTGCCAGCAGCTTAGGAGCGGGAGGGCCCAAAGATACGCAGTATTTT	CASSLGAGGPKDTQYF
TRBV9	11	NA	NA	TRBJ1-2	TGTGCCAGCACCGACGGGTCTGGCTACACCTTC	CASTDGSGYTF
TRBV6-5	14	NA	NA	TRBJ2-7	TGTGCCAGCAGTTACGGGGGGGCCGCCTACGAGCAGTACTTC	CASSYGGAAYEQYF
TRBV12-3/TRBV12-4	13	NA	TRBD2	TRBJ2-7	TGTGCCAGCAGTTTATCTGCGGGGGGCGAGCAGTACTTC	CASSLSAGGEQYF